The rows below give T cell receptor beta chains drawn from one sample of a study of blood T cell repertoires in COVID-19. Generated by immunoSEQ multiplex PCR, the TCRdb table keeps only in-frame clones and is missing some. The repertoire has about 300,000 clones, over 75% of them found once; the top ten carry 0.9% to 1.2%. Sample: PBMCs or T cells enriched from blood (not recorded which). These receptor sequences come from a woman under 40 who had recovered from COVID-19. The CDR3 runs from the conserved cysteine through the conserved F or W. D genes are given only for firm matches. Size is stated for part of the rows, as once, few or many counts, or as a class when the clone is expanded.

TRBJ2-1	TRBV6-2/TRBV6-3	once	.	CASSYLLADEQFF	TGTGCCAGCAGTTATTTACTAGCAGATGAGCAGTTCTTC
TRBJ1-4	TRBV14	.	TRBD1	CASSQENRGVNEKLFF	TGTGCCAGCAGCCAAGAAAACAGGGGGGTTAATGAAAAACTGTTTTTT
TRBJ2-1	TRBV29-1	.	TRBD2	CSARLAGKNEQFF	TGCAGCGCAAGACTAGCGGGAAAAAATGAGCAGTTCTTC
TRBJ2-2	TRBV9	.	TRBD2	CASTQREGGYTGELFF	TGTGCCAGTACCCAACGGGAGGGAGGGTACACCGGGGAGCTGTTTTTT
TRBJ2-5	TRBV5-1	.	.	CASSLAVQETQYF	TGCGCCAGCAGCTTGGCTGTGCAAGAGACCCAGTACTTC
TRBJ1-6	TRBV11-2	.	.	CASSLGAVLVSPLHF	TGTGCCAGCAGCTTAGGGGCAGTCCTGGTTTCACCCCTCCACTTT
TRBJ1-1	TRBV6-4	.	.	CASSDTGTMNTEAFF	TGTGCCAGCAGTGACACAGGCACCATGAACACTGAAGCTTTCTTT
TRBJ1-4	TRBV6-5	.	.	CASSLNIAENEKLFF	TGTGCCAGCAGCCTCAATATAGCAGAGAATGAAAAACTGTTTTTT
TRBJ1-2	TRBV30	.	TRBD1	CAWLSTGDYGYTF	TGTGCCTGGCTATCGACAGGGGACTATGGCTACACCTTC
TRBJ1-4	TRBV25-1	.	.	CASSELRDLNEKLFF	TGTGCCAGCAGTGAATTGCGGGACTTAAATGAAAAACTGTTTTTT
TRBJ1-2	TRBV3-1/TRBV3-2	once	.	CASSRAFDSTYYGYTF	TGTGCCAGCAGCCGAGCCTTTGACAGTACCTACTATGGCTACACCTTC
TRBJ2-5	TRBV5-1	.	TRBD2	CASSLATSGIFQETQYF	TGCGCCAGCAGCTTGGCAACTAGCGGGATCTTCCAAGAGACCCAGTACTTC
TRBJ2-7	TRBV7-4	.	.	CASSLALGGSEQYF	TGTGCCAGCAGCTTAGCGCTGGGGGGTTCCGAGCAGTACTTC
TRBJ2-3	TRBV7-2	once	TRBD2	CASSFSSGDTDTQYF	TGTGCCAGCAGCTTCTCTAGCGGGGACACAGATACGCAGTATTTT
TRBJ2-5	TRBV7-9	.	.	CASSLFHQETQYF	TGTGCCAGCAGCTTATTCCATCAAGAGACCCAGTACTTC
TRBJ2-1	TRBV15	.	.	CATSTGPGGSNEQFF	TGTGCCACCAGCACAGGTCCGGGGGGCTCCAATGAGCAGTTCTTC
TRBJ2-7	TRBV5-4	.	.	CASSYRTDSYEQYF	TGTGCCAGCAGCTACCGGACAGACTCCTACGAGCAGTACTTC
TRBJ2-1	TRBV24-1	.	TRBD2	CATSDPGGGSIHEQFF	TGTGCCACCAGTGACCCGGGGGGGGGTAGTATCCATGAGCAGTTCTTC
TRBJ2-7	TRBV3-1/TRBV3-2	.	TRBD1	CASSQGTGGFYEQYF	TGTGCCAGCAGCCAAGGGACAGGGGGCTTCTACGAGCAGTACTTC
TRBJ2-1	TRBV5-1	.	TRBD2	CASSLTSGRLDEQFF	TGCGCCAGCAGCTTGACTAGCGGGAGATTGGATGAGCAGTTCTTC
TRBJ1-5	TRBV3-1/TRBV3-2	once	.	CASSHRGANQPQHF	TGTGCCAGCAGCCACCGGGGGGCCAATCAGCCCCAGCATTTT
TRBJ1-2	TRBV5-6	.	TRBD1	CASSSGRQGARYNYGYTF	TGTGCCAGCAGCTCGGGCCGACAGGGGGCGAGATATAACTATGGCTACACCTTC
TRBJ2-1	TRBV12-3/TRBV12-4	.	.	CASSGLNYNEQFF	TGTGCCAGCTCGGGACTGAATTACAATGAGCAGTTCTTC